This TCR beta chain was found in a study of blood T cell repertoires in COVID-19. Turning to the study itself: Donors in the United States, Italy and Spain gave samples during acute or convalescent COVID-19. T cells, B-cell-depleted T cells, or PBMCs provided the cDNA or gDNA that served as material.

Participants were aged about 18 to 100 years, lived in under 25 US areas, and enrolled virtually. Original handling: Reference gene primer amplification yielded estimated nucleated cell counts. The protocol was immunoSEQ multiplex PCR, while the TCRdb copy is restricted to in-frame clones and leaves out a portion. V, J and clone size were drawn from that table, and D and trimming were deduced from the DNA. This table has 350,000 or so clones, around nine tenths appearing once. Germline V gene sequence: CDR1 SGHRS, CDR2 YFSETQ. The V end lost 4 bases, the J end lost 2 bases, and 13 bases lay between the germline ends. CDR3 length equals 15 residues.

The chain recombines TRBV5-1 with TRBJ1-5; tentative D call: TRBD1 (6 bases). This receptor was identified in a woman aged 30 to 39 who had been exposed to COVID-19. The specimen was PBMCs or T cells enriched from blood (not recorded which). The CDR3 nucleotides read TGCGCCAGCAGCCCGTCAGGGGAAGGCAATCAGCCCCAGCATTTT. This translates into CASSPSGEGNQPQHF.